This TCR beta chain is from a study of blood T cell repertoires in COVID-19. On the study more broadly: The samples span acute and convalescent COVID-19 from the United States, Italy and Spain. Sources were T cells, B-cell-depleted T cells, or PBMCs; the material itself was cDNA or gDNA.

This CDR3 is built from 15 residues. Trimming at V came to 5 bases and at J to 2 bases, leaving 10 bases not matched to a gene. Germline loops: CDR1 SGHRS, CDR2 YFSETQ. Original data processing: Amplified reference gene primers provided the basis for estimating nucleated cell counts. Profiling relied on immunoSEQ multiplex PCR, and the TCRdb table lists in-frame clones only, not all of them. The V and J calls and clone size come from that table; D and trimming were worked out from the DNA. Among 120,000 to 150,000 clones listed, under 80% were seen once. The chain joins TRBV5-1 to TRBJ2-7; 7 positions match TRBD1. The sequenced sample consisted of peripheral blood. This clonotype was obtained from a man aged 80 or over with acute or convalescent COVID-19. CDR3: CASRYRQGPTYEQYF. The CDR3 nucleotides are TGCGCCAGCAGATATCGACAGGGCCCCACCTACGAGCAGTACTTC.